This T cell receptor (beta chain) was captured by sequencing in a study of blood T cell repertoires in COVID-19. The assay was immunoSEQ multiplex PCR, and TCRdb's table has in-frame clones only and misses some. The sample consists of fewer than 200,000 clones, roughly nine tenths of them appearing once. The CDR3 has 16 residues. Germline CDR1 reads SGHRS; CDR2 reads YFSETQ. The J segment lost 3 bases and the V segment lost 3 bases, leaving 5 bases of the junction unmatched. V usage is TRBV5-1 and J usage is TRBJ2-1; 11 bases are shared with TRBD2. What was sequenced was peripheral blood. This clonotype originated in a man aged 18 to 30 who had recovered from COVID-19. CDR3 DNA: TGCGCCAGCAGCTCGATAGCGGGAGGGGGCTACAATGAGCAGTTCTTC. Translating gives CASSSIAGGGYNEQFF.